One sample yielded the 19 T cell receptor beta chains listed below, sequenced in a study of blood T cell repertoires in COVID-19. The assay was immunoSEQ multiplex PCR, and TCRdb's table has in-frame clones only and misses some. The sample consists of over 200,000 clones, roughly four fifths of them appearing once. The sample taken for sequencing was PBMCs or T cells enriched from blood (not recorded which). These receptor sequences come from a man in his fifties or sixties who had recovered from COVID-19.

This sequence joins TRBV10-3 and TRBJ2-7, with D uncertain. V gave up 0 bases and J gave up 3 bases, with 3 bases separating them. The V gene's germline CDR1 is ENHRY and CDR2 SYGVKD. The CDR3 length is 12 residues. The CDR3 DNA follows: TGTGCCATCAGTGAGTCGAGCTACGAGCAGTACTTC. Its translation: CAISESSYEQYF.

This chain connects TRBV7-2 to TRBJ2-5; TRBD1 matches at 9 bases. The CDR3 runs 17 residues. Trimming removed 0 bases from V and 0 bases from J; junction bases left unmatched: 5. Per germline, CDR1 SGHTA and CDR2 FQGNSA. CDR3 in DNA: TGTGCCAGCAGCTTAGCGACCGGGACAGGGTACCAAGAGACCCAGTACTTC. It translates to CASSLATGTGYQETQYF.

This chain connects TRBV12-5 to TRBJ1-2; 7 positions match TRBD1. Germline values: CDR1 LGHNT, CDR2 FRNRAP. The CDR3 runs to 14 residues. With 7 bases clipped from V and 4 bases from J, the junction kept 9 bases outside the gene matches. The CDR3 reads CASVQGELRYGYTF. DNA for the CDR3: TGTGCTAGTGTGCAGGGGGAGCTGCGCTATGGCTACACCTTC.

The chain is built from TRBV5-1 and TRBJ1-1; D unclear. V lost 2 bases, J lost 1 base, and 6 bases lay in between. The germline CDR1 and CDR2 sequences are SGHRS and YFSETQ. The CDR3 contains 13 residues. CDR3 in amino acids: CASSFSENTEAFF. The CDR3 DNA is TGCGCCAGCAGCTTCTCAGAGAACACTGAAGCTTTCTTT.

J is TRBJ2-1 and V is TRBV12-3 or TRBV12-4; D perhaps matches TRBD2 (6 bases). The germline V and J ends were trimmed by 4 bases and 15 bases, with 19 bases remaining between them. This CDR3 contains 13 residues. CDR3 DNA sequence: TGTGCCAGCAGTTCACAAAGGAGGGGTGGAGGGTTCTTC. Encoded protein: CASSSQRRGGGFF.

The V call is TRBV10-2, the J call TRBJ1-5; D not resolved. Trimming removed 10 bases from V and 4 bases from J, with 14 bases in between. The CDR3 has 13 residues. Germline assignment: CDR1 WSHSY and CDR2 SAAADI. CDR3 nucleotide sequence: TGCGCCACCCTGGCGGCGGGGAATCAGCCCCAGCATTTT. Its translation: CATLAAGNQPQHF.

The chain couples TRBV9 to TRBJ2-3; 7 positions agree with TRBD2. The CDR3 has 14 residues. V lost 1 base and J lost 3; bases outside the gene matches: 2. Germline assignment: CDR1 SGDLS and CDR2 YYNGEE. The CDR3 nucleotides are TGTGCCAGCAGCGTAAAGGGACTAACAGATACGCAGTATTTT. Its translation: CASSVKGLTDTQYF. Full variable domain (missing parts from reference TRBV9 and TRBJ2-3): DSGVTQTPKHLITATGQRVTLRCSPRSGDLSVYWYQQSLDQGLQFLIQYYNGEERAKGNILERFSAQQFPDLHSELNLSSLELGDSALYFCASSVKGLTDTQYFGPGTRLTVL.

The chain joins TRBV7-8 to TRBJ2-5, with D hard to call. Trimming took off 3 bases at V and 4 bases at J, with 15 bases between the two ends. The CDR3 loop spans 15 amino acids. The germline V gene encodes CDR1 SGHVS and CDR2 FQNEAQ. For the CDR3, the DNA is TGTGCCAGCAGCTTCGCGAGCCGAGAGTTAGAGACCCAGTACTTC. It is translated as CASSFASRELETQYF. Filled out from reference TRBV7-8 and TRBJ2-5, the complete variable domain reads GAGVSQSPRYKVAKRGQDVALRCDPISGHVSLFWYQQALGQGPEFLTYFQNEAQLDKSGLPSDRFFAERPEGSVSTLKIQRTQQEDSAVYLCASSFASRELETQYFGPGTRLLVL.

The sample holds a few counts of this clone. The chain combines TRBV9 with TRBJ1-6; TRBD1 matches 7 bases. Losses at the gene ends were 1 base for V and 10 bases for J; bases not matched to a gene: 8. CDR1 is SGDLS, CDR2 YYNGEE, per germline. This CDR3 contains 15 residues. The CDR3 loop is CASSVQGQRDSPLHF. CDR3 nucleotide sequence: TGTGCCAGCAGCGTACAGGGACAGAGGGACTCACCCCTCCACTTT.

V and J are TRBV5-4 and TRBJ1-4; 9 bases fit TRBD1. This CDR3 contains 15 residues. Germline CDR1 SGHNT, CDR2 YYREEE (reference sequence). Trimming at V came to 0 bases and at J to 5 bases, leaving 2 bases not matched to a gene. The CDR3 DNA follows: TGTGCCAGCAGCTTGGGGACAGGGGAAAATGAAAAACTGTTTTTT. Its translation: CASSLGTGENEKLFF.

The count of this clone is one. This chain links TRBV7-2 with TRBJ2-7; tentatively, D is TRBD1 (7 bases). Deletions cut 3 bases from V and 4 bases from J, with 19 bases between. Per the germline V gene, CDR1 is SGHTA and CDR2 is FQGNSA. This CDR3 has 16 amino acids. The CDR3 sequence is CASSLTGPPGGYEQYF. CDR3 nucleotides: TGTGCCAGCAGCTTGACAGGGCCCCCCGGGGGTTACGAGCAGTACTTC.

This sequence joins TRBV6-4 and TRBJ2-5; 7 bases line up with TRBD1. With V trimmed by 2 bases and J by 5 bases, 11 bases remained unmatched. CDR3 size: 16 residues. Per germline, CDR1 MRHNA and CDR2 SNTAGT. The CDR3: CASSDQPGTALETQYF. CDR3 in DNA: TGTGCCAGCAGTGACCAACCGGGGACAGCTCTTGAGACCCAGTACTTC.

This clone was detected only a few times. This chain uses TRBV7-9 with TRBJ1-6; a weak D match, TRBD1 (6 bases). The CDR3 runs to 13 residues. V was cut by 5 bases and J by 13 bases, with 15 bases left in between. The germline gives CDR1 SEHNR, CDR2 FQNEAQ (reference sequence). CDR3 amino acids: CASSPHADRPLHF. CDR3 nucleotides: TGTGCCAGCAGCCCACATGCCGACAGGCCCCTCCACTTT.

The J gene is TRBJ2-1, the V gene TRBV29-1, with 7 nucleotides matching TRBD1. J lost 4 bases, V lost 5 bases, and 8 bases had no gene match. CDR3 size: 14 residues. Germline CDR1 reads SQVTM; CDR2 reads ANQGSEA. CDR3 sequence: CSVSPWDRYNEQFF. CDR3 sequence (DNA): TGCAGCGTTTCACCTTGGGACAGATACAATGAGCAGTTCTTC.

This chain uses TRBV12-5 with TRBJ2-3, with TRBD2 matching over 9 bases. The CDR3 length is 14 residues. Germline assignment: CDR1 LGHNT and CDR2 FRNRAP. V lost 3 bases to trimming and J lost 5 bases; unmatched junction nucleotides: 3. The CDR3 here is CASGLLAGEDTQYF. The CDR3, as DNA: TGTGCTAGTGGTTTACTAGCGGGCGAAGATACGCAGTATTTT.

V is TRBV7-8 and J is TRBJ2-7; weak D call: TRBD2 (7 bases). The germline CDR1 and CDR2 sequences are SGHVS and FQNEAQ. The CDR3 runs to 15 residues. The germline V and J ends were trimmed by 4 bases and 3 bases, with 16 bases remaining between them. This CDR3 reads CASSSQKGGSYEQYF. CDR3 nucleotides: TGTGCCAGCAGCTCGCAAAAGGGGGGGAGCTACGAGCAGTACTTC.

The CDR3 coding sequence is TGCAGCGTTGAAGATGCGGGGAGTTGGGAGACCCAGTACTTC. Its protein product is CSVEDAGSWETQYF. The chain uses TRBV29-1 and TRBJ2-5, with D tentatively TRBD2 (6 bases). Germline V gives CDR1 SQVTM, CDR2 ANQGSEA. Deletions cut 0 bases from V and 5 bases from J, with 13 bases between. The CDR3 totals 14 residues.

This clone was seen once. The CDR3 DNA sequence: TGCGCCAGCAGCTTGGACAGAGACGATGAGCAGTTCTTC. Amino acid sequence: CASSLDRDDEQFF. The genes are TRBV5-1 and TRBJ2-1; no clear D. In germline, CDR1 is SGHRS, CDR2 YFSETQ. This CDR3 has 13 residues. Trimming left V 0 bases short and J 8 bases short, with 9 bases between. Complete variable domain (other parts from reference TRBV5-1 and TRBJ2-1): KAGVTQTPRYLIKTRGQQVTLSCSPISGHRSVSWYQQTPGQGLQFLFEYFSETQRNKGNFPGRFSGRQFSNSRSEMNVSTLELGDSALYLCASSLDRDDEQFFGPGTRLTVL.

CDR3 loop: CASSPLDVGGEAFF. The DNA of the CDR3 is TGTGCCAGCAGCCCCTTGGACGTAGGGGGTGAAGCTTTCTTT. The chain combines TRBV9 with TRBJ1-1, with D tentatively TRBD1 (6 bases). Looked up from germline, CDR1 is SGDLS and CDR2 is YYNGEE. V lost 4 bases and J 7 bases, leaving 17 bases between the germline ends. This CDR3 is 14 amino acids long.